The present T cell receptor beta chain was sequenced within a study of metastatic and nonmetastatic thyroid tumors (TCRdb year 2020). Regarding the complete study: For patients with malignant and with benign thyroid disease, the researchers compared repertoires between peripheral blood samples and tumor or nodule tissue samples. Study-wide conclusions, independent of this receptor: In both blood and tumor samples, TCR beta diversity was reported to be significantly higher in malignant tumors than in benign nodules.

On this clone: The specificity of this receptor is unknown. Qualities for individual bases were not recorded, and no much larger clone is one base off.

Before undergoing thyroid surgery, none of the patients had been given any kind of treatment. Using T-cell receptor beta sequencing, the study looked back at clinical samples from patients collected from about 2011 to 2018. The CDR3 sequence holds 17 residues, the cysteine and phenylalanine included. Only CDR3 DNA is held: 51 bases, read in frame from base 1. V and J lose 5 bases and 0 bases, and a span of 23 bases separates them. Reading the germline V gene (reference sequence) gives CDR1 DFQATT and CDR2 SNEGSKA. Preparation of the library involved PCR. TCRdb shows the sequencer as Illumina HiSeq 4000. The TCR beta-chain CDR3 region of each patient was profiled by high-throughput sequencing. The original pipeline was this. A classifier to discriminate distant-metastatic papillary thyroid cancer patients was built from CDR3 differences across clinicopathological groups. The Shannon index was used to assess repertoire diversity, and the Morisita-Horn index was used to assess tumor-blood repertoire similarity. TCRdb took the public reads, trimmed them with fastp at Q25, ran MiXCR for clone calling and kept in-frame beta chains. For this entry, the V and J calls and clone size follow TCRdb and not the study's own pipeline. The sample table contains around 21,000 clones; only one count was recorded for 35% to 40% of them. Roughly 23% of the sample is held by the ten biggest clonotypes.

The sequence is built from TRBV20-1 and TRBJ2-7, with the D segment possibly TRBD1 or TRBD2, each aligning over 5 bases. Sequencing used tumor tissue. This receptor was identified in a female donor with papillary thyroid cancer or a benign thyroid nodule (not recorded which). Some clones in this sample may be carry-over from other donors' samples. The CDR3 in this case is CSAVLLFRDRGSYEQYF. The nucleotide sequence reads TGCAGTGCTGTTCTATTGTTCAGGGACCGCGGCTCCTACGAGCAGTACTTC.